The 12 T cell receptor beta chains listed next were all sequenced from one sample in a study of monozygotic twins with inflammatory bowel disease. TCRdb re-called the 5' RACE reads and gives one entry per CDR3 protein, without DNA. The repertoire table contains 300,000 to 350,000 distinct CDR3 sequences. Sequenced material: blood. Source of these receptors: a human donor with ulcerative colitis or Crohn's disease, or a healthy co-twin of an affected twin (not recorded which).

V gene TRBV7-2 combines with J gene TRBJ2-3. From germline, CDR1 is SGHTA and CDR2 FQGNSA. The CDR3 is 16 amino acids. Here the CDR3 reads CASSPRLRQSGDTQYF.

V is TRBV5-1 and J is TRBJ2-2; TCRdb's assignment of TRBD1 cannot be checked, as there is no DNA. Germline CDR1 and CDR2: SGHRS and YFSETQ. CDR3 length equals 16 residues. The chain's CDR3 is CASSSGTGGDRGELFF.

This chain connects TRBV27 to TRBJ1-2; with no DNA, the TCRdb D assignment of TRBD1 cannot be verified. CDR1 and CDR2 from the germline V gene are MNHEY and SMNVEV (reference sequence). The CDR3 extends over 13 amino acids. This CDR3 is CASSLHQGYGYTF.

This rearrangement joins TRBV7-9 to TRBJ2-3; lacking DNA, the TRBD2 call made by TCRdb goes unchecked. This CDR3 has 15 amino acids. Germline V gene sequence: CDR1 SEHNR, CDR2 FQNEAQ (reference sequence). Here the CDR3 reads CASTTTSGSPDTQYF.

V and J are TRBV9 and TRBJ2-7; TCRdb names TRBD2, which stays unverified in the absence of DNA. Germline V gene lookup returns CDR1 SGDLS and CDR2 YYNGEE. This CDR3 contains 16 residues. The CDR3 sequence is CASSQRETSAAYEQYF.

The chain couples TRBV20-1 to TRBJ1-2; TCRdb outputs TRBD1, but without DNA this stays unchecked. Germline V gene data show CDR1 as DFQATT and CDR2 as SNEGSKA (reference sequence). The CDR3 covers 13 residues. CDR3 amino acids: CSAAPRRGTGYTF.

The V call is TRBV29-1, the J call TRBJ1-1; TCRdb reports TRBD1, a call that lacks DNA to check it against. The germline V gene has CDR1 SQVTM and CDR2 ANQGSEA. CDR3 length: 15 amino acids. The CDR3 spells CSVVTQGAENTEAFF.

The chain employs TRBV20-1 and TRBJ1-2; TCRdb indicates TRBD1, and absent DNA this call remains unverified. Germline V CDR1 and CDR2: DFQATT, SNEGSKA (reference sequence). There are 13 residues in the CDR3. CDR3 amino acids: CSSGTGGNYGYTF.

The genes are TRBV27 and TRBJ1-2; with no DNA, the TCRdb D assignment of TRBD1 cannot be verified. The germline CDR1 and CDR2 sequences are MNHEY and SMNVEV (reference sequence). This CDR3 is built from 17 residues. CDR3 region: CASIGSGTGEANYGYTF.

V and J are TRBV7-9 and TRBJ2-7. This CDR3 is built from 15 residues. Germline V gene data show CDR1 as SEHNR and CDR2 as FQNEAQ (reference sequence). CDR3 loop: CASSLSDRRSYEQYF.

The chain carries TRBV9 and TRBJ2-5. This CDR3 has 13 residues. Looked up from germline, CDR1 is SGDLS and CDR2 is YYNGEE. CDR3 sequence reads: CASSAGVQETQYF.

V gene TRBV6-6 combines with J gene TRBJ2-3; TCRdb selects TRBD1, and the lack of DNA leaves this call unchecked. The CDR3 covers 13 residues. CDR1 and CDR2 from the germline V gene are MNHNY and SVGAGI (reference sequence). The CDR3 sequence is CASRGRGVHTQYF.